The sequence of this TCR beta chain was determined in a study of OX40 agonist ivuxolimab in advanced cancers. Study-wide background: Cohort: more than 75% men, mean age approximately 60, aged roughly 23 to 90. Three partial responders included one hepatocellular carcinoma patient and two cutaneous melanoma patients.

Findings and limits, study-wide: Doses of 0.1 to 3.0 mg/kg were accompanied by clonal expansion of CD4+ and CD8+ blood T cells by week 6. Low normalized T-cell clonal expansion was also seen in some nonresponders.

V was clipped by 5 bases and J by 3 bases, with 20 bases between them. The CDR3 has 18 residues. The germline V gene encodes CDR1 SEHNR and CDR2 FQNEAQ (reference sequence). As for this clone: Its antigen is not known.

TCRdb's copy holds only in-frame clones and misses some; the assay was immunoSEQ multiplex PCR. The sample contains just over 80,000 clones, around nine tenths of which appear only once. The V gene is TRBV7-9, the J gene TRBJ1-6; D might be TRBD1 (5 bases). This TCR was recovered from an adult with an advanced solid tumor such as melanoma, head and neck, liver or kidney cancer. Material: CD4+ or CD8+ T cells sorted from blood, obtained in a trial of the OX40 agonist ivuxolimab. DNA of the CDR3: TGTGCCAGCAGCGTAGAGGTGGCAGGGTTATTCTATAATTCACCCCTCCACTTT. Protein sequence: CASSVEVAGLFYNSPLHF.